This T cell receptor (beta chain) was profiled in a study of shared clonotypes between healthy human individuals. The assay was immunoSEQ multiplex PCR, and TCRdb's table has in-frame clones only and misses some. The sample contains roughly 2.5 million clones, about 92% of which appear only once. Concerning this clone: Its antigen is currently unknown.

The CDR3 consists of 14 residues. With 5 bases removed from V and 5 bases from J, the gap between germline ends came to 10 bases. In germline, CDR1 is MDHEN, CDR2 SYDVKM. Study-level results: Blood alone was sampled, and tissue repertoires likely differ.

The receptor was isolated from a man between 18 and 29 years old in good health. The genes are TRBV28 and TRBJ1-6; D remains ambiguous. The sample was naive CD4+ T cells sorted from blood. Regarding subset: CD45RA+ positively selected. The CDR3 DNA is TGTGCCAGCAGTGACCAGAGGGATAATTCACCCCTCCACTTT. The encoded protein is CASSDQRDNSPLHF.